This is a list of T cell receptor beta chains from one sample in a study of shared clonotypes between healthy human individuals. This table comes from immunoSEQ multiplex PCR, and its TCRdb copy is limited to in-frame clones, with some not included. This sample carries 600,000 or so clones, approximately 95% of them seen once, and the ten largest clones take around 0.11%. Sequencing was done on a sample of naive CD8+ T cells sorted from blood. Receptor source: a woman between 25 and 40 years old in good health. Each CDR3 is given with its conserved first and last residue. A D gene is named only where the DNA matches it firmly. The size entry is marked missing in some rows and otherwise reads once, few, many or a size class.

d_call: TRBD1
clone_size: once
v_call: TRBV27
j_call: TRBJ2-1
cdr3_aa: CASKTGASYNEQFF
cdr3_nt: TGTGCCAGCAAGACAGGGGCTTCCTACAATGAGCAGTTCTTC

d_call: NA
clone_size: NA
v_call: TRBV11-3
j_call: TRBJ1-3
cdr3_aa: CASSYDSGNTIYF
cdr3_nt: TGTGCCAGCAGCTACGATAGTGGAAACACCATATATTTT

d_call: NA
clone_size: NA
v_call: TRBV28
j_call: TRBJ2-7
cdr3_aa: CASSFAYEQYF
cdr3_nt: TGTGCCAGCAGTTTTGCATACGAGCAGTACTTC

d_call: NA
clone_size: NA
v_call: TRBV6-1
j_call: TRBJ1-2
cdr3_aa: CASRGSNYGYTF
cdr3_nt: TGTGCCAGCAGGGGGTCTAACTATGGCTACACCTTC

d_call: NA
clone_size: few
v_call: TRBV14
j_call: TRBJ2-7
cdr3_aa: CASSPTLSYEQYF
cdr3_nt: TGTGCCAGCAGCCCGACATTATCCTACGAGCAGTACTTC

d_call: NA
clone_size: NA
v_call: TRBV19
j_call: TRBJ2-7
cdr3_aa: CASSTQGTTYEQYF
cdr3_nt: TGTGCCAGTAGTACCCAGGGGACCACCTACGAGCAGTACTTC

d_call: TRBD2
clone_size: NA
v_call: TRBV11-2
j_call: TRBJ2-1
cdr3_aa: CASRALAALSYNEQFF
cdr3_nt: TGTGCCAGCAGAGCACTAGCGGCCCTCTCCTACAATGAGCAGTTCTTC

d_call: NA
clone_size: NA
v_call: TRBV28
j_call: TRBJ1-4
cdr3_aa: CASSSTGTLLANEKLFF
cdr3_nt: TGTGCCAGCAGTTCGACAGGAACCCTGTTGGCTAATGAAAAACTGTTTTTT

d_call: NA
clone_size: NA
v_call: TRBV28
j_call: TRBJ1-2
cdr3_aa: CASSWDSDGTGYTF
cdr3_nt: TGTGCCAGCAGTTGGGACTCGGATGGGACTGGCTACACCTTC

d_call: TRBD2
clone_size: NA
v_call: TRBV5-1
j_call: TRBJ2-7
cdr3_aa: CASSLKAGDNEQYF
cdr3_nt: TGCGCCAGCAGCTTGAAAGCGGGAGACAACGAGCAGTACTTC

d_call: NA
clone_size: NA
v_call: TRBV28
j_call: TRBJ1-2
cdr3_aa: CASRFQGNYGYTF
cdr3_nt: TGTGCCAGCAGGTTCCAGGGGAACTATGGCTACACCTTC

d_call: NA
clone_size: NA
v_call: TRBV4-1
j_call: TRBJ1-1
cdr3_aa: CASRRATGKNTEAFF
cdr3_nt: TGCGCCAGCAGAAGGGCAACCGGGAAGAACACTGAAGCTTTCTTT

d_call: NA
clone_size: NA
v_call: TRBV28
j_call: TRBJ1-5
cdr3_aa: CASSSRTGLQPQHF
cdr3_nt: TGTGCCAGCAGTTCCCGCACGGGACTACAGCCCCAGCATTTT

d_call: NA
clone_size: NA
v_call: TRBV5-4
j_call: TRBJ2-7
cdr3_aa: CASSLQGSYEQYF
cdr3_nt: TGTGCCAGCAGCTTGCAAGGGTCCTACGAGCAGTACTTC

d_call: TRBD1
clone_size: NA
v_call: TRBV27
j_call: TRBJ1-1
cdr3_aa: CASSSRDSGLNTEAFF
cdr3_nt: TGTGCCAGCAGTTCCCGGGACAGCGGCCTCAACACTGAAGCTTTCTTT

d_call: NA
clone_size: once
v_call: TRBV4-1
j_call: TRBJ2-7
cdr3_aa: CASSQSGLVGYEQYF
cdr3_nt: TGCGCCAGCAGCCAAAGTGGTCTAGTGGGCTACGAGCAGTACTTC

d_call: NA
clone_size: NA
v_call: TRBV4-1
j_call: TRBJ2-7
cdr3_aa: CASSQGRGGPYEQYF
cdr3_nt: TGCGCCAGCAGCCAAGGACGGGGAGGTCCCTACGAGCAGTACTTC

d_call: NA
clone_size: NA
v_call: TRBV27
j_call: TRBJ2-2
cdr3_aa: CASSPLTGANTGELFF
cdr3_nt: TGTGCCAGCAGTCCCTTGACAGGAGCGAACACCGGGGAGCTGTTTTTT

d_call: NA
clone_size: NA
v_call: TRBV7-9
j_call: TRBJ1-2
cdr3_aa: CASSTPQGRVYGYTF
cdr3_nt: TGTGCCAGCAGCACACCACAGGGAAGGGTCTATGGCTACACCTTC

d_call: NA
clone_size: NA
v_call: TRBV27
j_call: TRBJ1-1
cdr3_aa: CASSLTGGMNTEAFF
cdr3_nt: TGTGCCAGCAGTTTAACGGGGGGCATGAACACTGAAGCTTTCTTT

d_call: NA
clone_size: NA
v_call: TRBV19
j_call: TRBJ1-2
cdr3_aa: CASRYPGTNYGYTF
cdr3_nt: TGTGCCAGTAGATACCCAGGGACGAACTATGGCTACACCTTC

d_call: NA
clone_size: NA
v_call: TRBV19
j_call: TRBJ2-6
cdr3_aa: CASSIVGTGANVLTF
cdr3_nt: TGTGCCAGTAGTATAGTGGGTACTGGGGCCAACGTCCTGACTTTC

d_call: TRBD2
clone_size: few
v_call: TRBV28
j_call: TRBJ2-1
cdr3_aa: CASSLGGSSYNEQFF
cdr3_nt: TGTGCCAGCAGTTTAGGCGGGAGCTCCTACAATGAGCAGTTCTTC

d_call: NA
clone_size: NA
v_call: TRBV5-6
j_call: TRBJ2-3
cdr3_aa: CASSSDSLSTDTQYF
cdr3_nt: TGTGCCAGCAGCTCGGACAGTTTGAGCACAGATACGCAGTATTTT